This T cell receptor (beta chain) comes out of a study of T-cell reconstitution after alpha-beta-depleted transplantation in children. Findings and caveats of the study: Surviving recipient T cells and intrathymic progenitors accounted for some patients' high TCRbeta diversity at day 60.

Unique molecular identifiers were incorporated into the prepared TCRbeta library. TCRdb re-called the PCR reads through MiXCR, storing one row per CDR3 protein. The table records roughly 310,000 distinct CDR3 sequences, 23% of them present only once. Germline loops: CDR1 MGHRA, CDR2 YSYEKL. V lost 7 bases, J lost 8 bases, and 24 bases lay in between. The CDR3 spans 16 residues. As regards this clonotype: As yet, its antigen is unknown.

This clonotype was obtained from a male patient aged 10-17 years who had a stem cell transplant for acute lymphoblastic leukemia, so the T cells may come from the graft donor. The chain employs TRBV4-1 and TRBJ2-1; D might be TRBD2 (6 bases). Sequenced here: PBMCs, mostly from graft donor cells, sampled 180 days after TCRalphabeta/CD19-depleted stem cell transplant. The CDR3 is CASTGESILALHEQFF. CDR3 bases: TGCGCCAGCACCGGGGAGAGTATACTAGCTTTGCATGAGCAGTTCTTC.